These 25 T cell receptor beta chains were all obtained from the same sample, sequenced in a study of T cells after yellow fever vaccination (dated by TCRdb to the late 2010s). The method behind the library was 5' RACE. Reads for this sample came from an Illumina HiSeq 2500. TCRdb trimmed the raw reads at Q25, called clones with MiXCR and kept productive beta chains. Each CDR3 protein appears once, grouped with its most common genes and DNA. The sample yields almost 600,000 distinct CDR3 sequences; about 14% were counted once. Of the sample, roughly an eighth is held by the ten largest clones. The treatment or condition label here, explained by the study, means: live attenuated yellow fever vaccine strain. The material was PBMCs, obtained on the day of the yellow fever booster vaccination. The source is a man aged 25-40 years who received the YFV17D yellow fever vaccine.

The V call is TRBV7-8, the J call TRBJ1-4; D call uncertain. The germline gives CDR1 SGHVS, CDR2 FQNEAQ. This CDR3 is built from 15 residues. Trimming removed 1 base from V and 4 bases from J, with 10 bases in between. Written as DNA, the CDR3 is TGTGCCAGCAGCTTAGGGCTCAGGAGTAATGAAAAACTGTTTTTT. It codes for CASSLGLRSNEKLFF.

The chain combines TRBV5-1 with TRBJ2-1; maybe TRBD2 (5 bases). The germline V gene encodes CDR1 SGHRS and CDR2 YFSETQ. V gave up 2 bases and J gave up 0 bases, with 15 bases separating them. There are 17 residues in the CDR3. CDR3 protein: CASSFTLGLSSYNEQFF. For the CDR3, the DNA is TGCGCCAGCAGCTTTACACTAGGCCTAAGCTCCTACAATGAGCAGTTCTTC.

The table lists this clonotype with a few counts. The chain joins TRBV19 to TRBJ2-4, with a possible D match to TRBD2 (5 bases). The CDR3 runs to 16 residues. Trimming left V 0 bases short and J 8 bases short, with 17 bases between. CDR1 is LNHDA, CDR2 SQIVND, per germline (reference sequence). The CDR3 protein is CASSIDLFGESDIQYF. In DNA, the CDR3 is TGTGCCAGTAGTATAGATCTATTCGGGGAGAGTGACATTCAGTACTTC.

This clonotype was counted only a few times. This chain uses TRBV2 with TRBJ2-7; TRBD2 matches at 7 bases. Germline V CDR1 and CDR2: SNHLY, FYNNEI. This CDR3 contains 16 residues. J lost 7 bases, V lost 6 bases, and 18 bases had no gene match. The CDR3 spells CASRGLGGNTGREQYF. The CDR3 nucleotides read TGTGCCAGCAGGGGTTTGGGGGGGAACACAGGTCGGGAGCAGTACTTC.

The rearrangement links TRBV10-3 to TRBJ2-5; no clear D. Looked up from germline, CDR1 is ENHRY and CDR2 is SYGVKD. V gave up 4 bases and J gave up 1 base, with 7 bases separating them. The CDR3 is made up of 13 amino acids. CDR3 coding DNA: TGTGCCATCAGTGCCTCCTTCCAAGAGACCCAGTACTTC. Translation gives CAISASFQETQYF.

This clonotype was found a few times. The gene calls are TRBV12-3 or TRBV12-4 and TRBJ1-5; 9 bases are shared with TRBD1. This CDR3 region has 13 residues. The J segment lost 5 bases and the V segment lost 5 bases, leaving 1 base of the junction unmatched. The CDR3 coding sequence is TGTGCCAGCAGTGGGACAGGGTATCAGCCCCAGCATTTT. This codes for CASSGTGYQPQHF.

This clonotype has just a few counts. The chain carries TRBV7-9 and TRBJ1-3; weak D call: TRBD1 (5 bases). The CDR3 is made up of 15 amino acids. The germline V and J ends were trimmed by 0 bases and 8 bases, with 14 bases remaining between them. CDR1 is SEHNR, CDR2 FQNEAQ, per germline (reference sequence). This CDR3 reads CASSLAGTIRDTIYF. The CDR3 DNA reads TGTGCCAGCAGCTTAGCCGGGACCATACGAGACACCATATATTTT.

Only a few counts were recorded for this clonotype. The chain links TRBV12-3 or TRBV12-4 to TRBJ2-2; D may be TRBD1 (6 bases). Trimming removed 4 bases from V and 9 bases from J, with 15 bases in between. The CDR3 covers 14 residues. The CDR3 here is CASSSLRRDRELFF. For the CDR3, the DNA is TGTGCCAGCAGTTCTTTAAGACGGGACAGGGAGCTGTTTTTT.

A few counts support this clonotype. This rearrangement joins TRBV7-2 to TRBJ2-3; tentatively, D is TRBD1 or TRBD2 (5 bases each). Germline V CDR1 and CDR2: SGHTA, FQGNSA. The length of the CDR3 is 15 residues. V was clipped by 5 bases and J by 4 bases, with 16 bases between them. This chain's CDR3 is CASSLRGRNSDTQYF. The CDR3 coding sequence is TGTGCCAGCAGCCTCCGGGGCCGGAATTCAGATACGCAGTATTTT.

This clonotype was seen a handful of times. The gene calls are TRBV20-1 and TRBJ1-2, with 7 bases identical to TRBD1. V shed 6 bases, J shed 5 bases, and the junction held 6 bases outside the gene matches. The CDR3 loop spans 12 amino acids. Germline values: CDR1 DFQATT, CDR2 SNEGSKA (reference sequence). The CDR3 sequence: CSATGTEYGYTF. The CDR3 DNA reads TGCAGTGCCACCGGGACAGAGTATGGCTACACCTTC.

The CDR3 reads CATIPDSGSGANVLTF. CDR3 coding DNA: TGTGCCACCATACCCGACAGTGGCTCTGGGGCCAACGTCCTGACTTTC. The J gene is TRBJ2-6, the V gene TRBV6-1, with D maybe TRBD1 (5 bases). The CDR3 spans 16 residues. The germline V gene encodes CDR1 MNHNS and CDR2 SASEGT. V was clipped by 10 bases and J by 0 bases, with 16 bases between them.

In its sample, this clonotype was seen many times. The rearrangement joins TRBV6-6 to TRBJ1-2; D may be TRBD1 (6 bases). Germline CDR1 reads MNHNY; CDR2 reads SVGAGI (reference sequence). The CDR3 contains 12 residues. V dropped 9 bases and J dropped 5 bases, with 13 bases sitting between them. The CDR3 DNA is TGTGCCAGTTACAGGGTTTTGTATGGCTACACCTTC. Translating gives CASYRVLYGYTF.

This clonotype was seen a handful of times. The CDR3 DNA follows: TGCGCCAGCAGCTTGAGTGGAGGGGCTTCCCTGAATTCACCCCTCCACTTT. Translation gives CASSLSGGASLNSPLHF. This chain joins TRBV5-1 and TRBJ1-6, with a possible D match to TRBD1 (5 bases). Germline V gene lookup returns CDR1 SGHRS and CDR2 YFSETQ. The V end lost 1 base, the J end lost 7 bases, and 18 bases lay between the germline ends. The CDR3 spans 17 residues.

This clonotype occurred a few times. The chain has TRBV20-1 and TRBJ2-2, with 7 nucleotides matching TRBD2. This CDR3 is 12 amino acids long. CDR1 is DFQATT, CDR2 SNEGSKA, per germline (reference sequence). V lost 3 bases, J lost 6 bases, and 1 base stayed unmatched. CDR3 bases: TGCAGTGCTAGGACTAGCCCCGGGGAGCTGTTTTTT. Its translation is CSARTSPGELFF.

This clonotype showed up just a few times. For the CDR3, the DNA is TGTGCCAGCAGCTTAATCAGGAACACCGGGGAGCTGTTTTTT. Translating it yields CASSLIRNTGELFF. The chain couples TRBV7-3 to TRBJ2-2; D gene unclear. V gave up 1 base and J gave up 1 base, with 4 bases separating them. The length of the CDR3 is 14 residues. Germline lookup yields CDR1 SGHTA and CDR2 FQGTGA.

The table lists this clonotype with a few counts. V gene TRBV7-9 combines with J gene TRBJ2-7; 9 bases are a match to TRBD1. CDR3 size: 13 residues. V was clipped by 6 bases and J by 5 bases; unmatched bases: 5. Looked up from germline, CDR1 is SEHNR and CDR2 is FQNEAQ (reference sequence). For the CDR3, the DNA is TGTGCCAGCAGATTTACAGGGGGCAACGAGCAGTACTTC. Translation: CASRFTGGNEQYF.

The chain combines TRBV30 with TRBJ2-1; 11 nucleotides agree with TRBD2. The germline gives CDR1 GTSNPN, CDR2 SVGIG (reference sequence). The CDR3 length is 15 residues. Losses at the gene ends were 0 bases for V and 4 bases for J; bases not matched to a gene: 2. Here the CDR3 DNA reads TGTGCCTGGAGTGTTGGGACTAGCGGATACAATGAGCAGTTCTTC. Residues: CAWSVGTSGYNEQFF.

CDR3 in amino acids: CASSPRGSAMAGELFF. The CDR3 nucleotides read TGTGCCAGCAGCCCCAGGGGTAGCGCTATGGCCGGGGAGCTGTTTTTT. The chain has TRBV7-9 and TRBJ2-2; D possibly corresponds to TRBD1 (6 bases). Germline lookup yields CDR1 SEHNR and CDR2 FQNEAQ (reference sequence). V was shortened by 5 bases and J by 6 bases, with 19 bases between the two germline ends. The CDR3 covers 16 residues.

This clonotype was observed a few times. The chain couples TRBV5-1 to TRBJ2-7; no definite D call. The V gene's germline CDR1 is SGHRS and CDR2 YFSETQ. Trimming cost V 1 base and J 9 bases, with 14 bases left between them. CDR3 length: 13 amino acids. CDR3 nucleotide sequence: TGCGCCAGCAGCTTGAGTAGGGCGGCGTGGCAGTACTTC. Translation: CASSLSRAAWQYF. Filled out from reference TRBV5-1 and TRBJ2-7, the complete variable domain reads KAGVTQTPRYLIKTRGQQVTLSCSPISGHRSVSWYQQTPGQGLQFLFEYFSETQRNKGNFPGRFSGRQFSNSRSEMNVSTLELGDSALYLCASSLSRAAWQYFGPGTRLTVT.

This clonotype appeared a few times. The CDR3 DNA is TGCAGCGTTGAAGATCGGGTTAGCGGGAGGGCCTCGTACGAGCAGTACTTC. Amino acid sequence: CSVEDRVSGRASYEQYF. The chain joins TRBV29-1 to TRBJ2-7; 11 positions match TRBD2. Trimming at V came to 0 bases and at J to 4 bases, leaving 11 bases not matched to a gene. The length of the CDR3 is 17 residues. Germline CDR1 is SQVTM and CDR2 is ANQGSEA.

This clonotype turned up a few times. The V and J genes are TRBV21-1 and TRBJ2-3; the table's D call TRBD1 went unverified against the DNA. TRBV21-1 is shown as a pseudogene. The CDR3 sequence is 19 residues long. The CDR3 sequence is CASSKPSDRPFDSTDTQYF. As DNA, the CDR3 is TGTGCCAGCAGCAAACCGTCCGACAGGCCGTTTGACAGCACAGATACGCAGTATTTT.

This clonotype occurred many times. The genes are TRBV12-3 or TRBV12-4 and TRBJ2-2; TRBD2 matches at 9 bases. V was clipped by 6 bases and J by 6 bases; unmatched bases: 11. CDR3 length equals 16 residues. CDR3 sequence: CASRVAGEVLAGELFF. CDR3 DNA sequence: TGTGCCAGCAGGGTAGCGGGAGAAGTTTTAGCCGGGGAGCTGTTTTTT.

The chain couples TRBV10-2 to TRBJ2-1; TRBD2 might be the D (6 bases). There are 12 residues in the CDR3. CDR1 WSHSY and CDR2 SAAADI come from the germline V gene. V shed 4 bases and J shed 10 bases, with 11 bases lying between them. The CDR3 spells CASSGRLGEQFF. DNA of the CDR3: TGCGCCAGCAGTGGACGACTAGGCGAGCAGTTCTTC.

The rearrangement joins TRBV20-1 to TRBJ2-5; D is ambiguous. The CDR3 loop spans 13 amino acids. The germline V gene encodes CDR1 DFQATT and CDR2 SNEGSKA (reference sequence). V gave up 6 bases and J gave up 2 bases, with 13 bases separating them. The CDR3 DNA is TGCAGTGCCCTGAGGTTTGCTCAAGAGACCCAGTACTTC. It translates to CSALRFAQETQYF.

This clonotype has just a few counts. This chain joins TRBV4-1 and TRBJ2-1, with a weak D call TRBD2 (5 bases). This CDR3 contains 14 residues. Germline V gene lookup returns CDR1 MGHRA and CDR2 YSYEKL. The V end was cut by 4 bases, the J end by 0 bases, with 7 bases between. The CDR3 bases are TGCGCCAGCAGCCCGGGGATCTCCTACAATGAGCAGTTCTTC. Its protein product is CASSPGISYNEQFF.